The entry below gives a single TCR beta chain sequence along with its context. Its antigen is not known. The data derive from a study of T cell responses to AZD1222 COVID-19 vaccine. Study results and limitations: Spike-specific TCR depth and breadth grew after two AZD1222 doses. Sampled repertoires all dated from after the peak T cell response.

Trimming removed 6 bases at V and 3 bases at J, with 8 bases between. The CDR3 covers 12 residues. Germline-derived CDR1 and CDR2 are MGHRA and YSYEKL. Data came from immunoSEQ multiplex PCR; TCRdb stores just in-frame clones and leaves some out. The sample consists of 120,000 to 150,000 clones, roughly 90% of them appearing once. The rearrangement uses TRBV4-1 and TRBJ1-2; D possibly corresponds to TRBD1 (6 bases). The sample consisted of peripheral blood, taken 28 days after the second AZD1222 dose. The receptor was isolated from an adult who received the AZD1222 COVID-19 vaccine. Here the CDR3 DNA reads TGCGCCAGCAGGGACAGAGACTATGGCTACACCTTC. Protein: CASRDRDYGYTF.